Listed below are T cell receptor beta chains from one sample, sequenced in a study of blood T cells in healthy people across ages. Each CDR3 protein gets one entry after TCRdb re-called the 5' RACE reads with MiXCR. The repertoire holds 1.5 million to 1.9 million distinct CDR3 sequences, with approximately 43% as singletons. Input material: blood. These receptors all stem from a young woman in good health. Both conserved end residues are part of each CDR3. The order of the fields is D gene, V gene, J gene, CDR3 protein. D genes are given only for firm matches.

D gene: TRBD2; V gene: TRBV20-1; J gene: TRBJ2-3; CDR3 protein: CSASASGRIDTQYF
D gene: NA; V gene: TRBV20-1; J gene: TRBJ2-7; CDR3 protein: CSAADGTGEQYF
D gene: TRBD1; V gene: TRBV5-4; J gene: TRBJ2-7; CDR3 protein: CASSMGTGSSCEQYF
D gene: TRBD1; V gene: TRBV9; J gene: TRBJ2-5; CDR3 protein: CASSPGATGGETQYF
D gene: NA; V gene: TRBV29-1; J gene: TRBJ1-1; CDR3 protein: CSVGGVLRTEAFF
D gene: NA; V gene: TRBV12-3/TRBV12-4; J gene: TRBJ1-1; CDR3 protein: CASSLVGSEAFF
D gene: TRBD1; V gene: TRBV7-2; J gene: TRBJ1-2; CDR3 protein: CASSLRGGSYGYTF
D gene: NA; V gene: TRBV3-1; J gene: TRBJ2-3; CDR3 protein: CASSRSEGWGSTDTQYF
D gene: NA; V gene: TRBV6-1; J gene: TRBJ1-1; CDR3 protein: CASSEAPRGRNTEAFF
D gene: NA; V gene: TRBV29-1; J gene: TRBJ2-3; CDR3 protein: CSVEGGGWREQDTQYF
D gene: TRBD2; V gene: TRBV2; J gene: TRBJ2-1; CDR3 protein: CASSEIAGTYNEQFF
D gene: TRBD2; V gene: TRBV20-1; J gene: TRBJ2-3; CDR3 protein: CSARPGLAGGARTDTQYF
D gene: TRBD1; V gene: TRBV28; J gene: TRBJ2-7; CDR3 protein: CASRLQGANLYEQYF
D gene: NA; V gene: TRBV6-5; J gene: TRBJ1-1; CDR3 protein: CASSYSGSGRNTEAFF
D gene: NA; V gene: TRBV19; J gene: TRBJ1-2; CDR3 protein: CASSLLTAPNGYTF
D gene: TRBD2; V gene: TRBV29-1; J gene: TRBJ2-7; CDR3 protein: CSVEEAGGPREQYF
D gene: TRBD2; V gene: TRBV12-3/TRBV12-4; J gene: TRBJ2-5; CDR3 protein: CASSFGLVGQYF
D gene: NA; V gene: TRBV6-2/TRBV6-3; J gene: TRBJ2-7; CDR3 protein: CASSYLVGANEQYF
D gene: NA; V gene: TRBV12-3/TRBV12-4; J gene: TRBJ1-2; CDR3 protein: CASSYVGLGYTF
D gene: NA; V gene: TRBV20-1; J gene: TRBJ2-6; CDR3 protein: CSAGRGSGANVLTF
D gene: NA; V gene: TRBV20-1; J gene: TRBJ2-3; CDR3 protein: CSAPTRPLLNTQYF
D gene: NA; V gene: TRBV20-1; J gene: TRBJ2-2; CDR3 protein: CSARAWGTGELFF
D gene: TRBD2; V gene: TRBV7-2; J gene: TRBJ2-1; CDR3 protein: CASSKGGGGGWSEQFF
D gene: NA; V gene: TRBV6-1; J gene: TRBJ2-1; CDR3 protein: CASSESRFSLNEQFF
D gene: NA; V gene: TRBV4-1; J gene: TRBJ1-5; CDR3 protein: CASSQVTNQPQHF
D gene: TRBD2; V gene: TRBV11-2; J gene: TRBJ2-7; CDR3 protein: CASSWTSGSYEQYF
D gene: TRBD1; V gene: TRBV27; J gene: TRBJ2-7; CDR3 protein: CASSLFTTGVYEQYF
D gene: NA; V gene: TRBV7-6; J gene: TRBJ2-5; CDR3 protein: CASSLGRVPETQYF
D gene: NA; V gene: TRBV28; J gene: TRBJ2-5; CDR3 protein: CASSLYNTLQETQYF
D gene: NA; V gene: TRBV27; J gene: TRBJ1-5; CDR3 protein: CASSFESNQPQHF
D gene: NA; V gene: TRBV6-5; J gene: TRBJ1-1; CDR3 protein: CASSTQVNTEAFF
D gene: NA; V gene: TRBV18; J gene: TRBJ1-1; CDR3 protein: CASSPSVSLEVTEAFF
D gene: TRBD2; V gene: TRBV20-1; J gene: TRBJ2-7; CDR3 protein: CSATREGEYYEQYF
D gene: NA; V gene: TRBV2; J gene: TRBJ2-3; CDR3 protein: CATGCGVGEVQYF
D gene: NA; V gene: TRBV20-1; J gene: TRBJ1-2; CDR3 protein: CSARDFGGRNSGYTF
D gene: TRBD2; V gene: TRBV6-1; J gene: TRBJ2-1; CDR3 protein: CASSEGYRGEGIYEQFF
D gene: NA; V gene: TRBV5-5; J gene: TRBJ2-7; CDR3 protein: CASSSDRTAHHYEQYF
D gene: NA; V gene: TRBV14; J gene: TRBJ2-1; CDR3 protein: CASQGQIYNEQFF
D gene: TRBD2; V gene: TRBV27; J gene: TRBJ2-1; CDR3 protein: CASSHGVAGSYNEQFF
D gene: NA; V gene: TRBV20-1; J gene: TRBJ1-2; CDR3 protein: CGARFPHLGYYGYTF
D gene: NA; V gene: TRBV7-6; J gene: TRBJ1-1; CDR3 protein: CASSLKARSNTEAFF
D gene: NA; V gene: TRBV6-5; J gene: TRBJ1-4; CDR3 protein: CASSYKPRDEKLFF
D gene: NA; V gene: TRBV19; J gene: TRBJ2-5; CDR3 protein: CASSIAGGVPQQYF
D gene: TRBD1; V gene: TRBV28; J gene: TRBJ1-5; CDR3 protein: CASSNSGGSQPQHF
D gene: TRBD1; V gene: TRBV4-1; J gene: TRBJ1-4; CDR3 protein: CASSQATGGFEKLFF
D gene: NA; V gene: TRBV6-5; J gene: TRBJ1-6; CDR3 protein: CASSYSISPGNSPPHF
D gene: TRBD1; V gene: TRBV7-2; J gene: TRBJ1-2; CDR3 protein: CASSLGGGQGLYGYTF
D gene: TRBD2; V gene: TRBV6-5; J gene: TRBJ2-5; CDR3 protein: CASSYSNAGVETQYF